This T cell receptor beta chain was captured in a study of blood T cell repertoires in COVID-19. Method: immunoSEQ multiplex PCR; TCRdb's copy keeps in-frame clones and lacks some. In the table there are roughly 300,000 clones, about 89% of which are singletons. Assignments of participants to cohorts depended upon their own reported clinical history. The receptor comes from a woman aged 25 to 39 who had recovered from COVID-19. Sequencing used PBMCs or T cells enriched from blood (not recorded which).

The CDR3 loop reads CASSLGEQETQYF. The CDR3 DNA is TGTGCCAGCAGCTTGGGGGAGCAAGAGACCCAGTACTTC. The genes are TRBV5-4 and TRBJ2-5; D may be TRBD2 (5 bases). This CDR3 has 13 residues. Germline values: CDR1 SGHNT, CDR2 YYREEE (reference sequence). The germline V and J ends were trimmed by 0 bases and 2 bases, with 5 bases remaining between them.